The sequence of this T cell receptor (beta chain) was determined in a study of breast tumors, draining lymph nodes, adjacent tissues (dated by TCRdb to 2016 to 2017). Study-wide context: The study compared TCR beta repertoires across tumor, adjacent nontumor tissue and axillary lymph nodes from breast cancer patients. The study was designed to assess the relationships and possible T-cell exchange between tumor, surrounding tissue and draining lymph node repertoires in human breast cancer. What the work shows at the level of the full study, not this receptor alone: The conclusion that tumor T cells originate in lymph nodes was framed as consistent with a hypothesis rather than directly demonstrated. Tumor and nontumor tissue repertoires were found to be significantly more similar in luminal-like than in basal-like breast cancer. The data were considered consistent with most tumor T cells being derived from the lymph node and subsequently expanding within tumor tissue. T-cell repertoire diversity in tumors was found to be lower than in lymph nodes but higher than in nontumor tissue, and preferential V and J gene usage was observed.

The germline V gene (reference sequence) gives CDR1 as MNHNY and CDR2 as SVGAGI. The V end loses 4 bases and the J end loses 1 base, and a stretch of 20 bases separates them. Counted from cysteine to phenylalanine, this CDR3 has 18 amino acids. Only the CDR3 DNA is retained, 54 bases long and in frame from the first base. These reads were obtained on an Illumina HiSeq 2000. TCR beta chain libraries were generated through multiplex PCR amplification. High-throughput sequencing was used to analyze the amplified TCR beta chain products. TCRdb redid the processing of the public reads, applying fastp at Q25 and MiXCR, and retained in-frame beta chains. Entries are consolidated by CDR3 protein sequence, retaining the most common genes and DNA. The sample has about 230,000 distinct CDR3 sequences on record, about 34% of them singletons. 1.4% of the sample goes to the ten largest clones. At least ten counts were recorded for this clonotype. What antigen it recognizes has not been identified. Base qualities are not recorded, but no much larger clone differs from it by a single base.

Lymph node samples came from the axillary draining lymph nodes of breast cancer patients. The chain couples TRBV6-6 to TRBJ2-4; the D gene is perhaps TRBD2, from 6 matching bases. The sequence was collected from a female donor with breast cancer. Some clones in this sample may be carry-over from other donors' samples. Sample: axillary lymph node tissue. The nucleotide sequence reads TGTGCCAGCAGTTGGCGGGGTCAGGACACGGGGGCCAAAAACATTCAGTACTTC. Translated, this gives CASSWRGQDTGAKNIQYF.